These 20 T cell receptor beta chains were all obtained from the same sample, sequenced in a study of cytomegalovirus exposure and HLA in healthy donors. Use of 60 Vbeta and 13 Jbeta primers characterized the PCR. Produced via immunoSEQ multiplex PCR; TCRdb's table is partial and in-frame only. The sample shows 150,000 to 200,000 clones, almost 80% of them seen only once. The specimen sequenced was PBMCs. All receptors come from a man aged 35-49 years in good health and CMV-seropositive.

The CDR3 DNA reads TGTGCCAGCAGTGACCCAGGGTCTGGGGCCAACGTCCTGACTTTC. It is translated as CASSDPGSGANVLTF. V and J are TRBV6-4 and TRBJ2-6; D is perhaps TRBD1 (5 bases). CDR1 is MRHNA and CDR2 is SNTAGT in the germline V gene. V was shortened by 2 bases and J by 1 base, with 6 bases between the two germline ends. This CDR3 comprises 15 residues.

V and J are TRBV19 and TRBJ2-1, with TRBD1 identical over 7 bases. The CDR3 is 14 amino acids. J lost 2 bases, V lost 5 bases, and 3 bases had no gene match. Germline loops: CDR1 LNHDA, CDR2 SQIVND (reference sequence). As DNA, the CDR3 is TGTGCCAGTAGTTCCGGACAGGCCTACAATGAGCAGTTCTTC. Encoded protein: CASSSGQAYNEQFF.

The CDR3 nucleotides read TGTGCCAGCAGTGGGGGGACTAGCGTCTGGGAGACCCAGTACTTC. Translated: CASSGGTSVWETQYF. The rearrangement uses TRBV6-5 and TRBJ2-5, with TRBD2 matching 10 bases. The ends lost 5 bases at V and 5 bases at J; junction bases unmatched: 8. From germline, CDR1 is MNHEY and CDR2 SVGAGI. This CDR3 has 15 amino acids.

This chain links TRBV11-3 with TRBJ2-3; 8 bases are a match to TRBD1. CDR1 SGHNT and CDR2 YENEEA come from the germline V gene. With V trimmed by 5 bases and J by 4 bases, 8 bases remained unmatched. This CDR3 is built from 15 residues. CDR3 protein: CASSARQGTADTQYF. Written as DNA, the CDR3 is TGTGCCAGCAGCGCCCGACAGGGGACGGCAGATACGCAGTATTTT. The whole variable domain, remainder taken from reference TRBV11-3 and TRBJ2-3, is EAGVVQSPRYKIIEKKQPVAFWCNPISGHNTLYWYLQNLGQGPELLIRYENEEAVDDSQLPKDRFSAERLKGVDSTLKIQPAELGDSAVYLCASSARQGTADTQYFGPGTRLTVL.

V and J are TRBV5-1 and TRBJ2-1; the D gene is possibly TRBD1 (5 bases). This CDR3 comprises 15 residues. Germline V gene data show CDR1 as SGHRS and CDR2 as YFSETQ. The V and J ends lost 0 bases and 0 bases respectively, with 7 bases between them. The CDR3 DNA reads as TGCGCCAGCAGCTTGGTACAGGTCTCCTACAATGAGCAGTTCTTC. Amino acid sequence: CASSLVQVSYNEQFF.

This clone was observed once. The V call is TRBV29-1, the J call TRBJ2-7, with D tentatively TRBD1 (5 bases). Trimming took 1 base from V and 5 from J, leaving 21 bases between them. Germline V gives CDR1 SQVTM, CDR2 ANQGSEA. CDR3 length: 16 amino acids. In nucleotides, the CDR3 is TGCAGCGTTGAAGGAACGAGTAGGGGATTTCGGAACGAGCAGTACTTC. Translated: CSVEGTSRGFRNEQYF.

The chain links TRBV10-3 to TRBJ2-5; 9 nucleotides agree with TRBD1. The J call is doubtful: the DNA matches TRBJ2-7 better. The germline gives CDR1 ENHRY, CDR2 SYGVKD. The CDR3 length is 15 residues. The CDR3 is CAISERPGTGSEQYF. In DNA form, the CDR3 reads TGTGCCATCAGTGAGCGGCCAGGGACAGGGTCCGAGCAGTACTTC.

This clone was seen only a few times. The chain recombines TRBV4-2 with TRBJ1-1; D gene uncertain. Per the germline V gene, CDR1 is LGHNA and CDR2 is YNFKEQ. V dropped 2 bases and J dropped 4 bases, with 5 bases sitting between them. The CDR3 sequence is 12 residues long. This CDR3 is CASSQSGTEAFF. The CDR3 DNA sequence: TGTGCCAGCAGCCAAAGCGGCACTGAAGCTTTCTTT.

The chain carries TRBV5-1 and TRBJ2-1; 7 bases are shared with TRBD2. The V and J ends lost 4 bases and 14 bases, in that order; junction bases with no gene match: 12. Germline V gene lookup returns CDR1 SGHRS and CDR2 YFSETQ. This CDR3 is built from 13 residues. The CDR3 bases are TGCGCCAGCAGCCAGCGGGACTCCCGTGGGGAGTTCTTC. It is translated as CASSQRDSRGEFF. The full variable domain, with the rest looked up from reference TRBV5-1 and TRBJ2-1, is KAGVTQTPRYLIKTRGQQVTLSCSPISGHRSVSWYQQTPGQGLQFLFEYFSETQRNKGNFPGRFSGRQFSNSRSEMNVSTLELGDSALYLCASSQRDSRGEFFGPGTRLTVL.

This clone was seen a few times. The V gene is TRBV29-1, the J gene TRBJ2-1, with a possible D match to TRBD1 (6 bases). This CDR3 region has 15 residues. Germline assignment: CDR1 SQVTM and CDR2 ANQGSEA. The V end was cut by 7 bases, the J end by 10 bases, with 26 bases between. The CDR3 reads CSAELGAYSSAEQFF. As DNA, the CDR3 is TGCAGCGCCGAGTTGGGGGCCTACTCCTCGGCGGAGCAGTTCTTC.

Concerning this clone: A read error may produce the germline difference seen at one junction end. As DNA, the CDR3 is TGTGCCAGCAGTCCCGGGATGAGGGGGCAAGCGACCCAGTACTTC. Amino acids: CASSPGMRGQATQYF. The chain uses TRBV6-5 and TRBJ2-5; 7 bases align to TRBD1. Looked up from germline, CDR1 is MNHEY and CDR2 is SVGAGI. The CDR3 has 15 residues.

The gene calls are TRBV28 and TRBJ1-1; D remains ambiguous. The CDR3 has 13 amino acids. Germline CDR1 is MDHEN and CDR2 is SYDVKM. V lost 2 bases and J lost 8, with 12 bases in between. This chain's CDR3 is CASSLTQAEEAFF. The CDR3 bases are TGTGCCAGCAGTTTAACTCAGGCTGAAGAAGCTTTCTTT.

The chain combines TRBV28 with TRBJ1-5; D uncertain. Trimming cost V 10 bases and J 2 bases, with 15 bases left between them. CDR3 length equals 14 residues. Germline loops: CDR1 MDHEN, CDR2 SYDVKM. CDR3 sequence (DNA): TGTGCCACCTGGGAGGGAAGAGGCAATCAGCCCCAGCATTTT. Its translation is CATWEGRGNQPQHF.

The CDR3 reads CASSPQGVGTGELFF. The CDR3 DNA sequence: TGCGCCAGCAGCCCACAGGGGGTAGGAACCGGGGAGCTGTTTTTT. The V gene is TRBV5-1, the J gene TRBJ2-2, with 8 positions matching TRBD1. The length of the CDR3 is 15 residues. CDR1 and CDR2 (germline): SGHRS, YFSETQ. Losses at the gene ends were 4 bases for V and 5 bases for J; bases not matched to a gene: 7.

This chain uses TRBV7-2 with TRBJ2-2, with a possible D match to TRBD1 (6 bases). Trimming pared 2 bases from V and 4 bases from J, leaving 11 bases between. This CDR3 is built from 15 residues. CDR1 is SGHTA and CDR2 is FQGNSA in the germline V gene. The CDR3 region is CASSLRTAGTGELFF. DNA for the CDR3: TGTGCCAGCAGCTTAAGGACAGCTGGCACCGGGGAGCTGTTTTTT.

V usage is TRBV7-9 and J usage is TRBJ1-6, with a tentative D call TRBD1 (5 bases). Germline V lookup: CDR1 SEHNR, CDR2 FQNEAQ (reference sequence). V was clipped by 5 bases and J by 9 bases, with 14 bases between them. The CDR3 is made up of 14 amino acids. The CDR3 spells CASSQGQATSPLHF. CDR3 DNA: TGTGCCAGCAGCCAGGGCCAAGCGACTTCACCCCTCCACTTT.

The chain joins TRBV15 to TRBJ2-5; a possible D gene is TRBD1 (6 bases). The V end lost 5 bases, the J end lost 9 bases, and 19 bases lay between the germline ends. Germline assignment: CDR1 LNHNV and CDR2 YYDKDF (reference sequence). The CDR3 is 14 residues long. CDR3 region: CATSPGVGAGAQYF. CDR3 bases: TGTGCCACCAGCCCCGGGGTGGGGGCCGGGGCCCAGTACTTC.

The CDR3: CASSLTGYGYTF. The CDR3, as DNA: TGTGCCAGCAGCTTAACGGGCTATGGCTACACCTTC. The rearrangement uses TRBV11-2 and TRBJ1-2; no clear D gene. The V gene's germline CDR1 is SGHAT and CDR2 FQNNGV. This CDR3 has 12 residues. Trimming cost V 2 bases and J 4 bases, with 5 bases left between them.

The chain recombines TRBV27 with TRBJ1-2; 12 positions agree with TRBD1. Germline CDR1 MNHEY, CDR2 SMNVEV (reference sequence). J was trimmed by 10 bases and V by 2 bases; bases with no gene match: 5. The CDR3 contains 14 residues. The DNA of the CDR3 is TGTGCCAGCAGTTTAAAGGGACAGGGGGCCGTCTACACCTTC. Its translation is CASSLKGQGAVYTF.

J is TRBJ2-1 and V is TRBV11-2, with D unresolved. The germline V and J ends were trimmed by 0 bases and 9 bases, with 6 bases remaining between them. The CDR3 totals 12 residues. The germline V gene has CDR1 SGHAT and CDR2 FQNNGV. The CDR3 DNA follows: TGTGCCAGCAGCTTAGAGTCCGGTGAGCAGTTCTTC. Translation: CASSLESGEQFF.